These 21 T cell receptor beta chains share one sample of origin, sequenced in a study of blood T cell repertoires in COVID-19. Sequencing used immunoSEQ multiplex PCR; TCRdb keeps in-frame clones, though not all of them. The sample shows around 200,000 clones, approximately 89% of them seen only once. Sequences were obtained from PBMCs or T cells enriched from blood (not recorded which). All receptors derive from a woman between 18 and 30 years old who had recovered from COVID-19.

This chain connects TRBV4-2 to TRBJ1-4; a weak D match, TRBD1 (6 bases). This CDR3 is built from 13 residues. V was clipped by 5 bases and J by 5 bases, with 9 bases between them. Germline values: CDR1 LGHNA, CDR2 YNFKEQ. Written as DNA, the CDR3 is TGTGCCAGCAGCGGGGGCCTGAATGAAAAACTGTTTTTT. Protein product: CASSGGLNEKLFF.

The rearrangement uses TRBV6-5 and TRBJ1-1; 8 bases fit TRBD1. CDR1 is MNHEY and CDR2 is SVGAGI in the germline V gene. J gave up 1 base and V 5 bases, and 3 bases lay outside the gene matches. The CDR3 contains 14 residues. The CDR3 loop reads CASSQDRENTEAFF. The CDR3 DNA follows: TGTGCCAGCAGTCAGGACAGGGAGAACACTGAAGCTTTCTTT.

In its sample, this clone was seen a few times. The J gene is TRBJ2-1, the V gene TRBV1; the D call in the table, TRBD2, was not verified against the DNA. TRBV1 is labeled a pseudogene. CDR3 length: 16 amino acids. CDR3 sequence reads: CTSSQDRGGTINEQFF. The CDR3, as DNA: TGCACCAGCAGCCAAGATCGGGGCGGGACCATCAATGAGCAGTTCTTC.

CDR3 sequence: CASSLPSGVEQYF. CDR3 DNA sequence: TGCGCCAGCAGCCTCCCTAGCGGGGTCGAGCAGTACTTC. The chain carries TRBV5-1 and TRBJ2-7; 9 bases map to TRBD2. This CDR3 has 13 amino acids. V lost 4 bases to trimming and J lost 6 bases; unmatched junction nucleotides: 5. Germline V gene data show CDR1 as SGHRS and CDR2 as YFSETQ.

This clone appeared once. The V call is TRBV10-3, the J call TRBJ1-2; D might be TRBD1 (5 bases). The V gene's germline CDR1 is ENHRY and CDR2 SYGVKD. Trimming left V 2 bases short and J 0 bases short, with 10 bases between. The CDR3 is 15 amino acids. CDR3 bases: TGTGCCATCAGTGAGGGGGGGAACCCTAACTATGGCTACACCTTC. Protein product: CAISEGGNPNYGYTF.

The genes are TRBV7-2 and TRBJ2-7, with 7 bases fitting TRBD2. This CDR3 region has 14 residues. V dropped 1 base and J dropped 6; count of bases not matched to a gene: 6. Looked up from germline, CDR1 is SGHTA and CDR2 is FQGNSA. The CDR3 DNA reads TGTGCCAGCAGCTTAGGAGGGAGGGCCGGCGAGCAGTACTTC. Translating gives CASSLGGRAGEQYF.

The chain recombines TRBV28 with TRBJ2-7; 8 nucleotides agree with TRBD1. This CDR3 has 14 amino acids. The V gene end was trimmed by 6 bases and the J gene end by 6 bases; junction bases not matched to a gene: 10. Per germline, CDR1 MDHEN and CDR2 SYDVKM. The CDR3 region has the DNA TGTGCCAGCAGATTAGGACAGGGTGGGATCGAGCAGTACTTC. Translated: CASRLGQGGIEQYF.

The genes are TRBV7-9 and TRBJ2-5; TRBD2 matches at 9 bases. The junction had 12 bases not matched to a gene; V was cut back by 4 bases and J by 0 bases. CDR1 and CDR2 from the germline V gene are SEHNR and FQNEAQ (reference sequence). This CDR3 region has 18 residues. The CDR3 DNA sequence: TGTGCCAGCAGCTCCCCCAAGGGTAGCGGGAGATACCAAGAGACCCAGTACTTC. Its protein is CASSSPKGSGRYQETQYF.

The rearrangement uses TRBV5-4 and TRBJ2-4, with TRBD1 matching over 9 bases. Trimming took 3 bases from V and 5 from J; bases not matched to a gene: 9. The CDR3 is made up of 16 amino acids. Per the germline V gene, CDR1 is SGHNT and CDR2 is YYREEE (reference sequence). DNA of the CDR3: TGTGCCAGCAGCTCCCAGGGACAGGGAATCCAAAACATTCAGTACTTC. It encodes CASSSQGQGIQNIQYF.

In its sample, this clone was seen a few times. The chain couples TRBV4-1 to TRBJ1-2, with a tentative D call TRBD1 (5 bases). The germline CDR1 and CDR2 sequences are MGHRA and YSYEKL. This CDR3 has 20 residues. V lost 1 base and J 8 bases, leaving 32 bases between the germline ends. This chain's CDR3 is CASSQGFYWARQGQPRGYTF. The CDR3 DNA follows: TGCGCCAGCAGCCAAGGGTTTTATTGGGCCCGGCAGGGCCAACCTAGGGGCTACACCTTC.

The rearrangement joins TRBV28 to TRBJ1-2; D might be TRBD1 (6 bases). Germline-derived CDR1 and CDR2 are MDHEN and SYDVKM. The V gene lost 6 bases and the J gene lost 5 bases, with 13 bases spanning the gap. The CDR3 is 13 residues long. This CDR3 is CASSRQALYGYTF. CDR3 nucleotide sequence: TGTGCCAGCAGCCGACAGGCGCTTTATGGCTACACCTTC.

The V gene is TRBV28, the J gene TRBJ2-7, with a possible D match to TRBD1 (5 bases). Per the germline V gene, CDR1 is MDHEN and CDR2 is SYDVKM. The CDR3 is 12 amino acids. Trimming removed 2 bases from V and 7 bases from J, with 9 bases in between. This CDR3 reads CASSLQGWEQYF. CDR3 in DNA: TGTGCCAGCAGTTTACAGGGTTGGGAGCAGTACTTC.

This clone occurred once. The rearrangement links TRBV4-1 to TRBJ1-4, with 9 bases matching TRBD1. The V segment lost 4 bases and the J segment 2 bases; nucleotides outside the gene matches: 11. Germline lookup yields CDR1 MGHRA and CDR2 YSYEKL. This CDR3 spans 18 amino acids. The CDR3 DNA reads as TGCGCCAGCAGCCCCCTAGGACAGGGGAGGGTCACTAATGAAAAACTGTTTTTT. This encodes CASSPLGQGRVTNEKLFF.

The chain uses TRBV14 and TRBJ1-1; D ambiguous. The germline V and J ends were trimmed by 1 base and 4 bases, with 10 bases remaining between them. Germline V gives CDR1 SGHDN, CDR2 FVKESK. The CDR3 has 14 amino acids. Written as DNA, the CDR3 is TGTGCCAGCAGCCAAGTCCGGGTAGGCACTGAAGCTTTCTTT. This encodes CASSQVRVGTEAFF.

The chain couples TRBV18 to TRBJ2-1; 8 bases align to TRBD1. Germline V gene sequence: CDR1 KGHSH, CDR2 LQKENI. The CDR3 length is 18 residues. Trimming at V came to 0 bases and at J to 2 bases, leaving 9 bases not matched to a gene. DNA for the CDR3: TGTGCCAGCTCACCACCGTTTAAGGCCAGGGGGCCCTACAATGAGCAGTTCTTC. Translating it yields CASSPPFKARGPYNEQFF. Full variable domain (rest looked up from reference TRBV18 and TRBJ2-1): NAGVMQNPRHLVRRRGQEARLRCSPMKGHSHVYWYRQLPEEGLKFMVYLQKENIIDESGMPKERFSAEFPKEGPSILRIQQVVRGDSAAYFCASSPPFKARGPYNEQFFGPGTRLTVL.

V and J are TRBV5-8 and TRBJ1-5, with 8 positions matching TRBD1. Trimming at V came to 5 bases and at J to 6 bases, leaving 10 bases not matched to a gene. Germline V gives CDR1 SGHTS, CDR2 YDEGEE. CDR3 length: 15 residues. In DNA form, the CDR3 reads TGTGCCAGCAGTAAAGGACAGGGAGTCCCTCAGCCCCAGCATTTT. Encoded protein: CASSKGQGVPQPQHF.

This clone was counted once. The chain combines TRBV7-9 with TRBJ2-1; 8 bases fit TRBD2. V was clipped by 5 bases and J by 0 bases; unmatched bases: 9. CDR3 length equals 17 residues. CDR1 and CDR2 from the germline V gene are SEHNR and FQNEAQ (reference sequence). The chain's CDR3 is CASSIQVLADSYNEQFF. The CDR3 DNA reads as TGTGCCAGCAGCATTCAGGTACTAGCGGACTCCTACAATGAGCAGTTCTTC.

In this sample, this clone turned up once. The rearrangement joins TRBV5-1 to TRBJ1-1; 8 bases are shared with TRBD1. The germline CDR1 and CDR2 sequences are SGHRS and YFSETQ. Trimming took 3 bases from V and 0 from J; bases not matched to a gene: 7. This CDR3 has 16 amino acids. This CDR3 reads CASSYLQGGMNTEAFF. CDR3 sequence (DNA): TGCGCCAGCAGCTACCTACAGGGGGGGATGAACACTGAAGCTTTCTTT.

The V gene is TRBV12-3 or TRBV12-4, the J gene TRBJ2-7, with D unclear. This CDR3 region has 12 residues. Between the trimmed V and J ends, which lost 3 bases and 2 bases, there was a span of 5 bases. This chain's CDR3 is CASSFGAYEQYF. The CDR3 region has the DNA TGTGCCAGCAGTTTCGGAGCCTACGAGCAGTACTTC.

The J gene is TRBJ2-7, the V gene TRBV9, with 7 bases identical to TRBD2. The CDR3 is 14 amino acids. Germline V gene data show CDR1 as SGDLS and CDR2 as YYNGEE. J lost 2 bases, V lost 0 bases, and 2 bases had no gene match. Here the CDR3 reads CASSVESGAYEQYF. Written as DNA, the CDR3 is TGTGCCAGCAGCGTAGAGAGCGGGGCCTACGAGCAGTACTTC.

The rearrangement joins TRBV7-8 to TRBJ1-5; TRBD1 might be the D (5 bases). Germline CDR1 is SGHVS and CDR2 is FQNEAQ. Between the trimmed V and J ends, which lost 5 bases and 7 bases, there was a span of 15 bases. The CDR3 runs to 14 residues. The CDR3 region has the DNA TGTGCCAGCAGCCCCGGGACTCAGAGGCAGCCCCAGCATTTT. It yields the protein CASSPGTQRQPQHF.